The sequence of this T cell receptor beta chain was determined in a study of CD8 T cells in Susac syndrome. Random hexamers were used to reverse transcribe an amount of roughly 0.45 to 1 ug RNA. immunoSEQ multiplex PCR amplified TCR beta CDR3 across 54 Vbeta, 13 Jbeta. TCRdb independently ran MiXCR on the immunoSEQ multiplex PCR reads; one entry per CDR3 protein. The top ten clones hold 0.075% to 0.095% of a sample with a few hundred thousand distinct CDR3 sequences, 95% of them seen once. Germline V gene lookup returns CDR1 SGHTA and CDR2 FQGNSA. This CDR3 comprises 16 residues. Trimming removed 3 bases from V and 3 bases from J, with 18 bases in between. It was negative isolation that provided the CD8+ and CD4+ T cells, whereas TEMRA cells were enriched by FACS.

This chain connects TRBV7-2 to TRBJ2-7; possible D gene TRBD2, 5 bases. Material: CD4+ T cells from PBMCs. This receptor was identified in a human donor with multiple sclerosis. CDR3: CASSLLSGSRIYEQYF. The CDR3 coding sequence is TGTGCCAGCAGCTTGCTGTCGGGGAGCCGGATCTACGAGCAGTACTTC.